Below are 27 T cell receptor beta chains sequenced from a single sample in a study of T cell changes during pregnancy in multiple sclerosis. TCRdb keeps only in-frame clones here, not all; method: immunoSEQ multiplex PCR. The table has some 87,000 clones, almost 95% seen once. Material: peripheral blood, obtained in the first trimester of pregnancy. The source of these receptors is a female donor with multiple sclerosis, enrolled in a pregnancy study.

This chain links TRBV2 with TRBJ1-2; TRBD1 aligns across 9 bases. V lost 6 bases, J lost 3 bases, and 8 bases stayed unmatched. Germline loops: CDR1 SNHLY, CDR2 FYNNEI. This CDR3 region has 15 residues. The CDR3 DNA reads as TGTGCCAGCAGAGAGGCCCGGGACAGGGACTATGGCTACACCTTC. It translates to CASREARDRDYGYTF.

The chain has TRBV9 and TRBJ2-5; TRBD2 matches 8 bases. With V trimmed by 4 bases and J by 6 bases, 8 bases remained unmatched. Per germline, CDR1 SGDLS and CDR2 YYNGEE. There are 14 residues in the CDR3. The CDR3 DNA reads TGTGCCAGCAGCATCAGCGGGAGAGGAAAGACCCAGTACTTC. The encoded protein is CASSISGRGKTQYF.

The chain links TRBV5-1 to TRBJ2-2, with 8 bases fitting TRBD2. The germline V gene has CDR1 SGHRS and CDR2 YFSETQ. The CDR3 length is 16 residues. V shed 1 base and J 0 bases; nucleotides not matched to a gene: 2. The CDR3 DNA follows: TGCGCCAGCAGCTTGACTAGCGGAGCGAACACCGGGGAGCTGTTTTTT. Its translation: CASSLTSGANTGELFF.

The chain links TRBV28 to TRBJ1-2; possibly TRBD1 for D (5 bases). The V gene's germline CDR1 is MDHEN and CDR2 SYDVKM. The CDR3 consists of 14 residues. The V end lost 3 bases, the J end lost 6 bases, and 14 bases lay between the germline ends. The CDR3 DNA sequence: TGTGCCAGCAGTTTTATCGGGACGGGAGATGGCTACACCTTC. Translating gives CASSFIGTGDGYTF.

The rearrangement joins TRBV19 to TRBJ1-1; TRBD1 might be the D (5 bases). V dropped 7 bases and J dropped 1 base, with 16 bases sitting between them. This CDR3 has 15 amino acids. The germline CDR1 and CDR2 sequences are LNHDA and SQIVND (reference sequence). The DNA for the CDR3 is TGTGCCAGTACTCGGGGGGGTCAGGGGAACACTGAAGCTTTCTTT. Amino acid sequence: CASTRGGQGNTEAFF.

This chain joins TRBV6-5 and TRBJ2-2, with D perhaps TRBD2 (5 bases). V shed 3 bases and J shed 9 bases, with 20 bases lying between them. The CDR3 spans 16 residues. From germline, CDR1 is MNHEY and CDR2 SVGAGI. CDR3 protein: CASSYRGGPVRRELFF. CDR3 nucleotide sequence: TGTGCCAGCAGTTATAGAGGCGGGCCTGTTCGCCGGGAGCTGTTTTTT.

This clone was detected only a few times. The J gene is TRBJ2-2, the V gene TRBV27; tentatively, D is TRBD2 (5 bases). The CDR3 is 12 amino acids. V was pared by 6 bases and J by 7 bases, with 9 bases between. CDR1 is MNHEY and CDR2 is SMNVEV in the germline V gene (reference sequence). The CDR3 loop reads CASSPRGGELFF. The CDR3 nucleotides read TGTGCCAGCAGCCCCCGGGGCGGGGAGCTGTTTTTT.

Here the CDR3 reads CASSFSGGELFF. In DNA form, the CDR3 reads TGTGCCAGCAGCTTTTCGGGCGGGGAGCTGTTTTTT. V usage is TRBV11-3 and J usage is TRBJ2-2; the D is unclear. The ends were cut back, 3 bases at V and 7 bases at J, with 6 bases in the middle. The CDR3 extends over 12 amino acids. The V gene's germline CDR1 is SGHNT and CDR2 YENEEA.

V is TRBV6-1 and J is TRBJ2-5; 7 bases are shared with TRBD2. The ends lost 0 bases at V and 3 bases at J; junction bases unmatched: 7. The CDR3 totals 16 residues. Germline V gene lookup returns CDR1 MNHNS and CDR2 SASEGT. DNA for the CDR3: TGTGCCAGCAGTGAAGCGCTCGGGGGGATAAAAGAGACCCAGTACTTC. Translating gives CASSEALGGIKETQYF.

The CDR3 loop is CASSPGQGAYEQYF. Written as DNA, the CDR3 is TGTGCCAGCAGTCCTGGACAGGGGGCCTACGAGCAGTACTTC. This chain links TRBV28 with TRBJ2-7; 10 bases line up with TRBD1. Trimming cost V 5 bases and J 2 bases; bases outside gene matches: 3. The CDR3 sequence is 14 residues long. Per germline, CDR1 MDHEN and CDR2 SYDVKM.

The CDR3: CASSYSMGGGTEAFF. The CDR3 DNA is TGTGCCAGCAGTTACTCGATGGGGGGGGGCACTGAAGCTTTCTTT. The V and J genes are TRBV6-6 and TRBJ1-1; D possibly corresponds to TRBD1 (5 bases). V gave up 0 bases and J gave up 4 bases, with 12 bases separating them. This CDR3 contains 15 residues. The germline V gene has CDR1 MNHNY and CDR2 SVGAGI (reference sequence).

The J gene is TRBJ2-2, the V gene TRBV9; 14 bases fit TRBD2. V lost 10 bases to trimming and J lost 5 bases; unmatched junction nucleotides: 4. Germline values: CDR1 SGDLS, CDR2 YYNGEE. This CDR3 spans 14 amino acids. The CDR3 nucleotides are TGTGCCCCTCGGACTAGCGGGAGGACCGGGGAGCTGTTTTTT. This encodes CAPRTSGRTGELFF.

V usage is TRBV10-1 and J usage is TRBJ1-2; D not certain. This CDR3 has 9 residues. Trimming left V 7 bases short and J 6 bases short, with 3 bases between. Per germline, CDR1 WNHNN and CDR2 SYGVQD (reference sequence). The CDR3 DNA reads TGCGCCAGCAACAATGGCTACACCTTC. Protein product: CASNNGYTF.

This sequence joins TRBV5-4 and TRBJ2-7, with D possibly TRBD1 on 6 matching bases. Trimming cost V 0 bases and J 0 bases, with 13 bases left between them. This CDR3 has 16 amino acids. The germline V gene encodes CDR1 SGHNT and CDR2 YYREEE (reference sequence). CDR3 region: CASSLGMTGISYEQYF. The CDR3 bases are TGTGCCAGCAGCTTGGGAATGACAGGTATCTCCTACGAGCAGTACTTC. Combining the CDR3 with reference TRBV5-4 and TRBJ2-7 gives the whole variable domain ETGVTQSPTHLIKTRGQQVTLRCSSQSGHNTVSWYQQALGQGPQFIFQYYREEENGRGNFPPRFSGLQFPNYSSELNVNALELDDSALYLCASSLGMTGISYEQYFGPGTRLTVT.

The rearrangement uses TRBV2 and TRBJ2-3, with 9 positions matching TRBD1. This CDR3 has 15 residues. V gave up 3 bases and J gave up 2 bases; unmatched junction bases: 3. Germline V gene sequence: CDR1 SNHLY, CDR2 FYNNEI. CDR3 in DNA: TGTGCCAGCAGTGAGGACAGGGGAAACACAGATACGCAGTATTTT. It is translated as CASSEDRGNTDTQYF. The variable domain in full, with the rest retrieved from reference TRBV2 and TRBJ2-3, is EPEVTQTPSHQVTQMGQEVILRCVPISNHLYFYWYRQILGQKVEFLVSFYNNEISEKSEIFDDQFSVERPDGSNFTLKIRSTKLEDSAMYFCASSEDRGNTDTQYFGPGTRLTVL.

The V call is TRBV5-4, the J call TRBJ1-6; 7 nucleotides align to TRBD1. The CDR3 sequence is 16 residues long. V trimming: 1 base; J trimming: 4 bases; junction bases outside the gene matches: 5. The V gene's germline CDR1 is SGHNT and CDR2 YYREEE (reference sequence). CDR3 in amino acids: CASSLSPTGYNSPLHF. Written as DNA, the CDR3 is TGTGCCAGCAGCTTGTCCCCGACAGGGTATAATTCACCCCTCCACTTT.

The chain has TRBV11-1 and TRBJ2-7; 7 nucleotides align to TRBD1. This CDR3 region has 15 residues. The ends lost 5 bases at V and 0 bases at J; junction bases unmatched: 7. The germline CDR1 and CDR2 sequences are SGHAT and FQDESV (reference sequence). CDR3 bases: TGTGCCAGCAGCCCTGACAGGGCTTACTCCTACGAGCAGTACTTC. It specifies CASSPDRAYSYEQYF.

The chain couples TRBV6-5 to TRBJ2-7; D unresolved. Germline V gene data show CDR1 as MNHEY and CDR2 as SVGAGI. The CDR3 extends over 13 amino acids. V was pared by 2 bases and J by 4 bases, with 9 bases between. The CDR3: CASSYPPPYEQYF. CDR3 nucleotides: TGTGCCAGCAGTTACCCCCCCCCATACGAGCAGTACTTC.

This clone was counted a single time. The V and J genes are TRBV5-1 and TRBJ1-1; D not resolved. This CDR3 spans 16 amino acids. With 4 bases removed from V and 0 bases from J, the gap between germline ends came to 16 bases. The germline CDR1 and CDR2 sequences are SGHRS and YFSETQ. CDR3 bases: TGCGCCAGCAGCAAACTAGGACGGGGAGTGAACACTGAAGCTTTCTTT. Protein sequence: CASSKLGRGVNTEAFF.

CDR3 amino acids: CASVRGQPNYGYTF. The CDR3 DNA sequence: TGTGCCAGCGTGAGGGGACAGCCGAACTATGGCTACACCTTC. V usage is TRBV2 and J usage is TRBJ1-2, with TRBD1 matching 7 bases. The CDR3 length is 14 residues. Looked up from germline, CDR1 is SNHLY and CDR2 is FYNNEI. Unmatched junction bases numbered 8, after V lost 8 bases and J lost 2 bases.

This rearrangement joins TRBV14 to TRBJ2-1; 11 bases map to TRBD2. Trimming at V came to 6 bases and at J to 6 bases, leaving 4 bases not matched to a gene. Germline V gene data show CDR1 as SGHDN and CDR2 as FVKESK. This CDR3 is 14 amino acids long. This CDR3 reads CASRLAGVGNEQFF. The CDR3 bases are TGTGCCAGCAGACTAGCGGGAGTAGGCAATGAGCAGTTCTTC.

The chain joins TRBV10-3 to TRBJ2-1; D is undetermined. Germline loops: CDR1 ENHRY, CDR2 SYGVKD. The CDR3 loop spans 16 amino acids. V gave up 5 bases and J gave up 0 bases, with 14 bases separating them. The DNA for the CDR3 is TGTGCCATCAGTCGCTTTCAGGAAAGCTCCTACAATGAGCAGTTCTTC. It yields the protein CAISRFQESSYNEQFF.

The rearrangement joins TRBV11-2 to TRBJ2-7; D perhaps matches TRBD2 (6 bases). Germline loops: CDR1 SGHAT, CDR2 FQNNGV. V dropped 1 base and J dropped 2 bases, with 12 bases sitting between them. The CDR3 contains 15 residues. The CDR3 nucleotides are TGTGCCAGCAGCTTAGTCTCTAGCGCACCCTACGAGCAGTACTTC. It codes for CASSLVSSAPYEQYF.

The chain recombines TRBV7-6 with TRBJ2-5; 9 bases match TRBD2. Trimming cost V 2 bases and J 4 bases; bases outside gene matches: 5. CDR1 and CDR2 from the germline V gene are SGHVS and FNYEAQ. CDR3 length: 15 amino acids. The CDR3, as DNA: TGTGCCAGCAGCTTAAACCCACTAGCGGGAGAGACCCAGTACTTC. It specifies CASSLNPLAGETQYF.

A single count supports this clone. V is TRBV19 and J is TRBJ2-2; D is possibly TRBD1 (5 bases). V dropped 6 bases and J dropped 0 bases, with 23 bases sitting between them. Germline CDR1 and CDR2: LNHDA and SQIVND (reference sequence). The CDR3 has 19 amino acids. CDR3 sequence reads: CASSSRPLTPTANTGELFF. CDR3 nucleotide sequence: TGTGCCAGTAGCTCAAGACCCTTAACCCCGACAGCGAACACCGGGGAGCTGTTTTTT.

This sequence joins TRBV27 and TRBJ2-7, with 8 bases fitting TRBD1. The germline gives CDR1 MNHEY, CDR2 SMNVEV (reference sequence). J gave up 5 bases and V 6 bases, and 6 bases lay outside the gene matches. The CDR3 contains 13 residues. CDR3 sequence: CASSWTGKNEQYF. The CDR3 nucleotides read TGTGCCAGCAGCTGGACAGGGAAGAACGAGCAGTACTTC.

The CDR3 is CSVEDGGTVEAFF. For the CDR3, the DNA is TGCAGCGTTGAAGATGGGGGGACGGTAGAAGCTTTCTTT. The chain has TRBV29-1 and TRBJ1-1; D possibly corresponds to TRBD1 (5 bases). This CDR3 spans 13 amino acids. Germline-derived CDR1 and CDR2 are SQVTM and ANQGSEA. V lost 0 bases and J 8 bases, leaving 13 bases between the germline ends.